This T cell receptor (beta chain) was observed in a study of cytomegalovirus exposure and HLA in healthy donors. PCR primers comprised 60 Vbeta and 13 Jbeta primers. The method was immunoSEQ multiplex PCR; TCRdb's version includes in-frame clones alone and lacks a portion of them. The sample holds around 140,000 clones, around 77% seen once. The V and J ends lost 4 bases and 4 bases, in that order; junction bases with no gene match: 8. The CDR3 runs to 16 residues. Germline assignment: CDR1 SGHRS and CDR2 YFSETQ. The chain has TRBV5-1 and TRBJ2-2, with 9 bases fitting TRBD1. The sample was PBMCs. This clonotype originated in a woman aged 55-75 years in good health and CMV-seronegative. In DNA form, the CDR3 reads TGCGCCAGCAGCCCCCGAGACAGGGGGATCACCGGGGAGCTGTTTTTT. It yields the protein CASSPRDRGITGELFF.